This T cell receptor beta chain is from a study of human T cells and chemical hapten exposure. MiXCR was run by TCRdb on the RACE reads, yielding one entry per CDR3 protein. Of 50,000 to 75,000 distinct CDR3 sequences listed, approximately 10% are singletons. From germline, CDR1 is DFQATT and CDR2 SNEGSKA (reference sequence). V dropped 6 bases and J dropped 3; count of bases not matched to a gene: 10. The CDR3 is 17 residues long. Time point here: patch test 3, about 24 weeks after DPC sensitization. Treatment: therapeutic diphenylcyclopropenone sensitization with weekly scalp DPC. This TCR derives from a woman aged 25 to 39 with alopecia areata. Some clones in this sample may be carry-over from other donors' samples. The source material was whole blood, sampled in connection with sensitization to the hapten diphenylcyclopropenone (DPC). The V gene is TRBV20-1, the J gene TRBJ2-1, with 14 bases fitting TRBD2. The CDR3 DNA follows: TGCAGTGCCATAGGGACTAGCGGGAGAAGCGTCTACAATGAGCAGTTCTTC. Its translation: CSAIGTSGRSVYNEQFF.